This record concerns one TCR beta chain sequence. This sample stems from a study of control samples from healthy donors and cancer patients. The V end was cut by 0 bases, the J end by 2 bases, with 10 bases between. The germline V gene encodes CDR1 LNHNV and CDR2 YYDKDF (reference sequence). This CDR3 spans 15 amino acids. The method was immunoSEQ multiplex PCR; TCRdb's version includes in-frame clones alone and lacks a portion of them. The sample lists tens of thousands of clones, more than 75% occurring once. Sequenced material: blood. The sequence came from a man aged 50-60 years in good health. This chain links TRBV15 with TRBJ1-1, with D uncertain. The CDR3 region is CATSRDRADNTEAFF. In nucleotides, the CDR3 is TGTGCCACCAGCAGAGATCGGGCAGACAACACTGAAGCTTTCTTT.